Described below is a single T cell receptor (beta chain) sequence and its context. Germline assignment: CDR1 LGHDT and CDR2 YNNKEL (reference sequence). The CDR3 sequence is 16 residues long. V dropped 5 bases and J dropped 4; count of bases not matched to a gene: 11. Assay used: immunoSEQ multiplex PCR; TCRdb lists only in-frame clones, some missing. The repertoire includes fewer than 350,000 clones, around four fifths of them detected once, and less than 4.5% sits in the top ten. This specimen belongs to a study of blood T cell repertoires in COVID-19. The chain links TRBV3-1 (or the pseudogene TRBV3-2) to TRBJ1-2; 9 nucleotides match TRBD1. This receptor was identified in a woman aged 45-59 years with active or convalescent COVID-19. Sequenced material: peripheral blood. This chain's CDR3 is CASSSSAGQGLYGYTF. Written as DNA, the CDR3 is TGTGCCAGCAGCTCCAGCGCGGGACAGGGACTCTATGGCTACACCTTC.